The sequence of this T cell receptor beta chain was determined in a study of blood T cell repertoires in COVID-19. Original methodology: The authors estimated nucleated cell counts from reference gene primer amplification. TCRdb's copy holds only in-frame clones and misses some; the assay was immunoSEQ multiplex PCR. V and J calls and clone size are given by that table; D and trimming were obtained from the DNA. Among 200,000 to 300,000 clones listed, around nine tenths were seen once. V shed 5 bases and J 4 bases; nucleotides not matched to a gene: 4. The germline V gene has CDR1 SGHAT and CDR2 FQNNGV. CDR3 length: 14 amino acids.

The sample consisted of peripheral blood. J is TRBJ2-5 and V is TRBV11-2; 10 nucleotides match TRBD2. This TCR came from a man in his forties who had recovered from COVID-19. Here the CDR3 DNA reads TGTGCCAGCAGCAGAGAGCGGGGGGGAGAGACCCAGTACTTC. Protein product: CASSRERGGETQYF. The whole variable domain, filled in from reference TRBV11-2 and TRBJ2-5, reads EAGVAQSPRYKIIEKRQSVAFWCNPISGHATLYWYQQILGQGPKLLIQFQNNGVVDDSQLPKDRFSAERLKGVDSTLKIQPAKLEDSAVYLCASSRERGGETQYFGPGTRLLVL.